The sequence of this T cell receptor beta chain was determined in a study of lymphopenia after photon versus proton radiotherapy. Study outcomes and limitations: Relative stability marked proton patients; photon patients lost diversity and naive cells. Oligoclonal CD8+ Temra expansion after nadir drove photon patients' diversity drop.

The CDR3 loop spans 15 amino acids. Trimming left V 4 bases short and J 8 bases short, with 20 bases between. Germline CDR1 reads SGHDT; CDR2 reads YYEEEE. Produced via immunoSEQ multiplex PCR; TCRdb's table is partial and in-frame only. The table records approximately 24,000 clones, about four fifths of them present only once. About this clone: Antigen specificity is unknown.

The receptor's source is a man aged 35-49 years with gastric cancer. The sample in question was peripheral blood, obtained from a patient treated with photon-based radiotherapy. The J gene is TRBJ2-3, the V gene TRBV5-6, with D possibly being TRBD1 or TRBD2 (5 bases each). The CDR3 protein is CASSPWARDGGTQYF. The CDR3 bases are TGTGCCAGCAGCCCCTGGGCTAGGGATGGGGGTACGCAGTATTTT.